Listed here are 25 T cell receptor beta chains from one sample, sequenced in a study of cytomegalovirus exposure and HLA in healthy donors. The assay was immunoSEQ multiplex PCR, and TCRdb's table has in-frame clones only and misses some. The table records about 220,000 clones, about 90% of them present only once. Source material: PBMCs. The receptors come from a woman aged 18-29 years in good health and CMV-seronegative.

The chain employs TRBV4-3 and TRBJ2-7; the D gene is possibly TRBD1 (6 bases). V was shortened by 1 base and J by 6 bases, with 19 bases between the two germline ends. Germline V gene lookup returns CDR1 LGHNA and CDR2 YSLEER. The CDR3 is 16 amino acids. Here the CDR3 reads CASSQVLAGARGEQYF. CDR3 nucleotides: TGCGCCAGCAGCCAAGTTCTGGCAGGGGCCCGCGGCGAGCAGTACTTC.

The chain has TRBV28 and TRBJ2-7, with TRBD2 matching 10 bases. Germline trimming cut 8 bases from V and 4 bases from J; bases unmatched to any gene: 5. The germline gives CDR1 MDHEN, CDR2 SYDVKM. CDR3 size: 13 residues. CDR3 DNA: TGTGCCAGCGGACCTAGCGGGAGTTACGAGCAGTACTTC. Translating gives CASGPSGSYEQYF.

The chain couples TRBV4-1 to TRBJ2-3, with TRBD2 identical over 12 bases. In germline, CDR1 is MGHRA, CDR2 YSYEKL. The V gene end was trimmed by 3 bases and the J gene end by 5 bases; junction bases not matched to a gene: 6. The CDR3 is 16 residues long. CDR3 amino acids: CASSHGPGLAGDTQYF. The DNA of the CDR3 is TGCGCCAGCAGCCATGGGCCGGGACTAGCGGGAGATACGCAGTATTTT.

Only one count was recorded for this clone. The V gene is TRBV27, the J gene TRBJ1-4; TRBD1 is a possible D gene (5 bases). There are 14 residues in the CDR3. CDR1 MNHEY and CDR2 SMNVEV come from the germline V gene (reference sequence). V lost 2 bases and J 7 bases, leaving 11 bases between the germline ends. Here the CDR3 reads CASSLGGGSEKLFF. The CDR3 nucleotides are TGTGCCAGCAGTTTAGGGGGGGGTAGTGAAAAACTGTTTTTT.

This chain's CDR3 is CATSRELAEISNEQFF. The DNA for the CDR3 is TGTGCCACCAGCAGAGAACTAGCGGAGATTTCCAATGAGCAGTTCTTC. V gene TRBV15 combines with J gene TRBJ2-1; 8 bases line up with TRBD2. Looked up from germline, CDR1 is LNHNV and CDR2 is YYDKDF (reference sequence). J was trimmed by 6 bases and V by 0 bases; bases with no gene match: 7. CDR3 length: 16 amino acids.

This rearrangement joins TRBV27 to TRBJ2-1; D is undetermined. Germline V gives CDR1 MNHEY, CDR2 SMNVEV (reference sequence). V lost 3 bases, J lost 1 base, and 7 bases lay in between. The CDR3 consists of 14 residues. The CDR3, as DNA: TGTGCCAGCAGTTTTACCGGGTCCTACAATGAGCAGTTCTTC. This codes for CASSFTGSYNEQFF.

Only a few counts were recorded for this clone. This rearrangement joins TRBV2 to TRBJ1-2, with D possibly matching TRBD1 (6 bases). Germline values: CDR1 SNHLY, CDR2 FYNNEI. This CDR3 is built from 12 residues. Trimming left V 6 bases short and J 4 bases short, with 9 bases between. CDR3 sequence reads: CASSTGPYGYTF. The CDR3 DNA reads TGTGCCAGCAGCACAGGGCCCTATGGCTACACCTTC. Variable domain in full (rest from reference TRBV2 and TRBJ1-2): EPEVTQTPSHQVTQMGQEVILRCVPISNHLYFYWYRQILGQKVEFLVSFYNNEISEKSEIFDDQFSVERPDGSNFTLKIRSTKLEDSAMYFCASSTGPYGYTFGSGTRLTVV.

DNA of the CDR3: TGCGCCAGCAGCTTCCCGGCAGACACGTACCAAGAGACCCAGTACTTC. Residues: CASSFPADTYQETQYF. The V and J genes are TRBV5-1 and TRBJ2-5; no reliable D call. The germline V and J ends were trimmed by 2 bases and 0 bases, with 14 bases remaining between them. Germline-derived CDR1 and CDR2 are SGHRS and YFSETQ. This CDR3 spans 16 amino acids.

This chain uses TRBV4-1 with TRBJ2-7, with D maybe TRBD1 (5 bases). The germline CDR1 and CDR2 sequences are MGHRA and YSYEKL. The CDR3 is 15 residues long. Between the trimmed V and J ends, which lost 1 base and 0 bases, there was a span of 10 bases. This CDR3 is CASSQGTTVSYEQYF. The CDR3 coding sequence is TGCGCCAGCAGCCAAGGAACGACAGTCTCCTACGAGCAGTACTTC.

This chain connects TRBV6-5 to TRBJ1-2; D is uncertain. The length of the CDR3 is 12 residues. In germline, CDR1 is MNHEY, CDR2 SVGAGI. Trimming stripped 10 bases from V and 8 bases from J, with 17 bases between. The CDR3 DNA is TGTGCCACCACCGGCCAGGTTGGGGGCTACACCTTC. Residues: CATTGQVGGYTF.

The chain couples TRBV27 to TRBJ1-5; D gene ambiguous. This CDR3 has 16 amino acids. Trimming pared 2 bases from V and 9 bases from J, leaving 20 bases between. In germline, CDR1 is MNHEY, CDR2 SMNVEV (reference sequence). CDR3 residues: CASSLKGRAFGWPQHF. DNA for the CDR3: TGTGCCAGCAGTTTAAAAGGGAGGGCTTTTGGTTGGCCCCAGCATTTT.

The chain employs TRBV11-2 and TRBJ2-7, with D tentatively TRBD1 (5 bases). The CDR3 has 14 amino acids. Germline V lookup: CDR1 SGHAT, CDR2 FQNNGV. The ends were cut back, 4 bases at V and 5 bases at J, with 15 bases in the middle. CDR3 coding DNA: TGTGCCAGCAGCTCAGCCGTCAGGGTACACGAGCAGTACTTC. As protein: CASSSAVRVHEQYF.

V gene TRBV4-1 combines with J gene TRBJ1-2; maybe TRBD1 (5 bases). V was clipped by 8 bases and J by 6 bases, with 13 bases between them. This CDR3 comprises 12 residues. CDR1 MGHRA and CDR2 YSYEKL come from the germline V gene. DNA of the CDR3: TGCGCCAGCCAGGGAGGAGGGGATGGCTACACCTTC. Translation: CASQGGGDGYTF.

V is TRBV5-1 and J is TRBJ2-5; weak D call: TRBD2 (5 bases). The CDR3 contains 14 residues. With 4 bases removed from V and 2 bases from J, the gap between germline ends came to 12 bases. CDR1 is SGHRS, CDR2 YFSETQ, per germline. The CDR3 DNA reads TGCGCCAGCAGCCCAAGAGCGGATCAAGAGACCCAGTACTTC. Residues: CASSPRADQETQYF.

V and J are TRBV5-1 and TRBJ2-3; TRBD2 matches at 11 bases. Germline V gene lookup returns CDR1 SGHRS and CDR2 YFSETQ. This CDR3 is 15 amino acids long. V was pared by 5 bases and J by 5 bases, with 7 bases of the junction left unmatched. CDR3 nucleotides: TGCGCCAGCAGAACTAGCGGGAGACGGGGAGATACGCAGTATTTT. The encoded protein is CASRTSGRRGDTQYF. The full variable domain, rest sourced from reference TRBV5-1 and TRBJ2-3, is KAGVTQTPRYLIKTRGQQVTLSCSPISGHRSVSWYQQTPGQGLQFLFEYFSETQRNKGNFPGRFSGRQFSNSRSEMNVSTLELGDSALYLCASRTSGRRGDTQYFGPGTRLTVL.

The V call is TRBV6-5, the J call TRBJ2-7; D may be TRBD1 (6 bases). This CDR3 comprises 15 residues. The V gene's germline CDR1 is MNHEY and CDR2 SVGAGI. Trimming took 4 bases from V and 6 from J, leaving 19 bases between them. The CDR3 nucleotides are TGTGCCAGCAGTTCCCGCGGTGGGACATCGGGCGAGCAGTACTTC. This translates into CASSSRGGTSGEQYF.

The rearrangement uses TRBV28 and TRBJ2-1; the D gene is possibly TRBD1 (6 bases). V was cut by 3 bases and J by 0 bases, with 21 bases left in between. The germline CDR1 and CDR2 sequences are MDHEN and SYDVKM. The CDR3 totals 19 residues. CDR3 DNA: TGTGCCAGCAGTTTTTACGAACAGGGAACAAGTCCCTCCTACAATGAGCAGTTCTTC. Residues: CASSFYEQGTSPSYNEQFF.

The V and J genes are TRBV7-6 and TRBJ2-2, with 10 bases identical to TRBD2. Germline assignment: CDR1 SGHVS and CDR2 FNYEAQ. The CDR3 sequence is 18 residues long. V trimming: 5 bases; J trimming: 2 bases; junction bases outside the gene matches: 11. CDR3 sequence reads: CASSPDPTSGENTGELFF. DNA for the CDR3: TGTGCCAGCAGCCCAGACCCCACTAGCGGGGAAAACACCGGGGAGCTGTTTTTT.

The chain employs TRBV4-1 and TRBJ2-1; possibly TRBD2 for D (5 bases). Germline CDR1 and CDR2: MGHRA and YSYEKL. CDR3 size: 15 residues. The ends were cut back, 0 bases at V and 8 bases at J, with 14 bases in the middle. The CDR3 bases are TGCGCCAGCAGCCAAGAGGTCCGGGCCGGGGATGAGCAGTTCTTC. Translation: CASSQEVRAGDEQFF.

J is TRBJ2-1 and V is TRBV28; TRBD1 is a possible D gene (6 bases). Looked up from germline, CDR1 is MDHEN and CDR2 is SYDVKM. This CDR3 spans 19 amino acids. V lost 5 bases, J lost 4 bases, and 27 bases lay in between. The CDR3 loop reads CASSTPKPQGPFPYNEQFF. The CDR3 DNA reads TGTGCCAGCAGTACTCCTAAACCACAGGGTCCCTTCCCTTACAATGAGCAGTTCTTC.

This clone has just one count. This chain connects TRBV27 to TRBJ1-1, with TRBD1 matching 12 bases. The germline CDR1 and CDR2 sequences are MNHEY and SMNVEV (reference sequence). The CDR3 length is 16 residues. Trimming cost V 5 bases and J 6 bases; bases outside gene matches: 10. The chain's CDR3 is CASSRPGQGAISEAFF. CDR3 coding DNA: TGTGCCAGCAGTAGACCGGGACAGGGGGCTATATCTGAAGCTTTCTTT.

V and J are TRBV7-9 and TRBJ1-1; no firm D call. CDR1 and CDR2 from the germline V gene are SEHNR and FQNEAQ (reference sequence). The CDR3 loop spans 13 amino acids. V was pared by 1 base and J by 7 bases, with 10 bases between. The CDR3 loop reads CASSLVRHLEAFF. DNA of the CDR3: TGTGCCAGCAGCTTAGTGAGACACCTTGAAGCTTTCTTT. The full variable domain, completed using reference TRBV7-9 and TRBJ1-1, is DTGVSQNPRHKITKRGQNVTFRCDPISEHNRLYWYRQTLGQGPEFLTYFQNEAQLEKSRLLSDRFSAERPKGSFSTLEIQRTEQGDSAMYLCASSLVRHLEAFFGQGTRLTVV.

This clone showed up just a few times. Sequence at one end of the junction differs from germline and may be a read error. The chain couples TRBV6-1 to TRBJ2-7; TRBD1 matches at 7 bases. Germline V CDR1 and CDR2: MNHNS, SASEGT. This CDR3 has 10 residues. CDR3 coding DNA: TGTGCCAGCGGGGGACAGAGTTTAAACTTC. This sequence encodes CASGGQSLNF.

V and J are TRBV6-6 and TRBJ2-7; 7 nucleotides agree with TRBD2. This CDR3 is built from 15 residues. Germline trimming cut 5 bases from V and 0 bases from J; bases unmatched to any gene: 7. Germline V lookup: CDR1 MNHNY, CDR2 SVGAGI (reference sequence). This CDR3 reads CASSPPGTNSYEQYF. DNA for the CDR3: TGTGCCAGCAGTCCACCCGGGACTAACTCCTACGAGCAGTACTTC.

The chain uses TRBV4-1 and TRBJ1-5; D gene unclear. Germline V gene data show CDR1 as MGHRA and CDR2 as YSYEKL. CDR3 length: 13 amino acids. V was trimmed by 2 bases and J by 7 bases, leaving 9 bases between them. Written as DNA, the CDR3 is TGCGCCAGCAGCCAATTGGTGCGACAGCCCCAGCATTTT. This sequence encodes CASSQLVRQPQHF.